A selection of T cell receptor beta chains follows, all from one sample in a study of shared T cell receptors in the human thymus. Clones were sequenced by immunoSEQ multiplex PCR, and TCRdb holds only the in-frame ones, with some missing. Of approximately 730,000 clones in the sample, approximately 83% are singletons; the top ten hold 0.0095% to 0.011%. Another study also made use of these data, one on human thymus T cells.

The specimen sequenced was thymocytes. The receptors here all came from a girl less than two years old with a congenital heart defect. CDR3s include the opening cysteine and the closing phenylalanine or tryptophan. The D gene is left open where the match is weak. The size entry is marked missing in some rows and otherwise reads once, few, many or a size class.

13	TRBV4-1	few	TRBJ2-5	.	CASSQVRQETQYF	TGCGCCAGCAGCCAAGTCCGGCAAGAGACCCAGTACTTC
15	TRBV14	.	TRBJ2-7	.	CASSQEGRFPYEQYF	TGTGCCAGCAGCCAAGAAGGGAGGTTTCCCTACGAGCAGTACTTC
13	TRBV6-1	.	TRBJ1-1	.	CASNQGGRAEAFF	TGTGCCAGCAACCAGGGAGGACGAGCTGAAGCTTTCTTT
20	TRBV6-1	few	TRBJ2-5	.	CASSEALQGTHCFWLETQYF	TGTGCCAGCAGTGAAGCGCTTCAGGGGACCCACTGTTTCTGGTTGGAGACCCAGTACTTC
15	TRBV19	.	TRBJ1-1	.	CASSRWGGKNTEAFF	TGTGCCAGTAGCCGCTGGGGGGGGAAGAACACTGAAGCTTTCTTT
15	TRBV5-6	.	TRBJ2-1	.	CASSTPGTPYNEQFF	TGTGCCAGCAGTACCCCAGGGACACCCTACAATGAGCAGTTCTTC
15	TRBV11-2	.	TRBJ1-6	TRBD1	CASSQDRDQWSPLHF	TGTGCCAGCAGTCAGGACAGGGACCAATGGTCACCCCTCCACTTT
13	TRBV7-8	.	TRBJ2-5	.	CASSSLAQETQYF	TGTGCCAGCAGCTCCCTAGCCCAAGAGACCCAGTACTTC
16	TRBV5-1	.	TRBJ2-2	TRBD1	CASSLGTGLYTGELFF	TGCGCCAGCAGCTTGGGGACAGGCCTATACACCGGGGAGCTGTTTTTT
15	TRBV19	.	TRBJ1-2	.	CASRVGHPLRGGYTF	TGTGCCAGTCGAGTGGGTCATCCTCTCCGAGGTGGCTACACCTTC
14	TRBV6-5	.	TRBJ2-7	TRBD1	CASSPDRGLRRQYF	TGTGCCAGCAGTCCGGACAGGGGGCTAAGGAGGCAGTACTTC
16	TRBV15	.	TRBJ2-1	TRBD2	CATSRGPSGGANEQFF	TGTGCCACCAGCAGAGGCCCTAGCGGGGGGGCGAATGAGCAGTTCTTC
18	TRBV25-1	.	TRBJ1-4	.	CASSEGITAAPDNEKLFF	TGTGCCAGCAGTGAAGGAATTACGGCAGCGCCAGATAATGAAAAACTGTTTTTT
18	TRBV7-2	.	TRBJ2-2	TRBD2	CASSPTPTSGDYTGELFF	TGTGCCAGCAGCCCCACTCCGACTAGCGGGGACTACACCGGGGAGCTGTTTTTT
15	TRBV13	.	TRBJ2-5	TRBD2	CASSLPSSGEETQYF	TGTGCCAGCAGCTTACCATCTAGCGGGGAAGAGACCCAGTACTTC
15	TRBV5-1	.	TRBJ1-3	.	CASSLVVGPGNTIYF	TGCGCCAGCAGCTTGGTTGTGGGGCCCGGAAACACCATATATTTT
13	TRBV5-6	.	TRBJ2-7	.	CTSSFVTEDEQYF	TGTACCAGCAGCTTCGTGACAGAGGACGAGCAGTACTTC
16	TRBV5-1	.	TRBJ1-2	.	CASSLANGPQGYGYTF	TGCGCCAGCAGCTTGGCCAACGGCCCACAGGGCTATGGCTACACCTTC
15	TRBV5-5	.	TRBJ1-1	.	CASSPFGGRPFEAFF	TGTGCCAGCAGCCCCTTTGGGGGCAGGCCCTTTGAAGCTTTCTTT
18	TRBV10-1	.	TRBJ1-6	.	CASRDQRRHRSYNSPLHF	TGCGCCAGCAGAGACCAGAGACGCCACAGATCCTATAATTCACCCCTCCACTTT
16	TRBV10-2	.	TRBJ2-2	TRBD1	CASSEETGEDAGELFF	TGCGCCAGCAGTGAGGAGACAGGGGAAGATGCCGGGGAGCTGTTTTTT
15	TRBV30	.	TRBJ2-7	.	CALIRGSPSSYEQYF	TGTGCCTTGATCAGGGGCTCCCCCTCCTCGTACGAGCAGTACTTC
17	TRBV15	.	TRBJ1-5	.	CATSTSLDGGNNQPQHF	TGTGCCACCAGCACCTCCTTAGACGGGGGGAACAATCAGCCCCAGCATTTT
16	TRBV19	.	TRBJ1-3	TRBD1	CASRKRGRGPGNTIYF	TGTGCCAGTAGAAAAAGGGGGCGAGGTCCTGGAAACACCATATATTTT
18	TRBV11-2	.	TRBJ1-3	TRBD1	CASSPRPDRGRSGNTIYF	TGTGCCAGCAGCCCTAGACCGGACAGGGGTCGCTCTGGAAACACCATATATTTT
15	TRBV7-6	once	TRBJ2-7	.	CASSPGRGFVYEQYF	TGTGCCAGCAGCCCCGGCCGAGGTTTTGTCTACGAGCAGTACTTC
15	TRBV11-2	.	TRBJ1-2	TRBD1	CASSRPGQGNYGYTF	TGTGCCAGCAGCCGACCCGGACAGGGGAACTATGGCTACACCTTC
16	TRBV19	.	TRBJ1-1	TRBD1	CASSIGRGRRSTEAFF	TGTGCCAGTAGTATAGGCAGGGGGCGAAGGAGCACTGAAGCTTTCTTT
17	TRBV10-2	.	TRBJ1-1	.	CASSEYAFSHMNTEAFF	TGCGCCAGCAGTGAGTACGCCTTCTCCCACATGAACACTGAAGCTTTCTTT
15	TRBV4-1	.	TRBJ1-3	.	CASSQDFQDRGTIYF	TGCGCCAGCAGCCAAGATTTCCAGGACCGGGGCACCATATATTTT
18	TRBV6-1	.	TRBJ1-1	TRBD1	CASSEAVGDRAMDTEAFF	TGTGCCAGCAGTGAAGCGGTGGGGGACAGGGCTATGGACACTGAAGCTTTCTTT
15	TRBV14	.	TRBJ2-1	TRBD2	CASSQEGRGVHEQFF	TGTGCCAGCAGCCAAGAAGGTCGGGGGGTGCATGAGCAGTTCTTC
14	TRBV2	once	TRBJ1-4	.	CASSESGGVEKLFF	TGTGCCAGCAGTGAATCCGGGGGGGTGGAAAAACTGTTTTTT
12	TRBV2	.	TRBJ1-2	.	CASSESQDAYTF	TGTGCCAGCAGTGAGAGTCAGGATGCCTACACCTTC
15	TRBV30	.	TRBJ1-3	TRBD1	CAWSFAGTGGNTIYF	TGTGCCTGGAGTTTTGCCGGGACAGGCGGAAACACCATATATTTT
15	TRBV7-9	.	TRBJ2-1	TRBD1	CASSAGQGVNNEQFF	TGTGCCAGCAGCGCAGGACAGGGGGTCAACAATGAGCAGTTCTTC
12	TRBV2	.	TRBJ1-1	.	CASSEWYGKAFF	TGTGCCAGCAGTGAGTGGTACGGGAAAGCTTTCTTT
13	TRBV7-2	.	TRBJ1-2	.	CASSLAGGYGYTF	TGTGCCAGCAGCTTAGCAGGGGGCTATGGCTACACCTTC
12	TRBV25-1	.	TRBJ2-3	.	CASRAVTDTQYF	TGTGCCAGCAGGGCTGTCACAGATACGCAGTATTTT
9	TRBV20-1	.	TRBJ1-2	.	CSAGGGYTF	TGCAGTGCGGGAGGGGGCTACACCTTC
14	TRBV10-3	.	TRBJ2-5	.	CAISGRGIQETQYF	TGTGCCATCAGTGGTAGGGGAATACAAGAGACCCAGTACTTC
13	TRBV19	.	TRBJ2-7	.	CASSIGGSYEQYF	TGTGCCAGTAGTATTGGGGGGTCCTACGAGCAGTACTTC
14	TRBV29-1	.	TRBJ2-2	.	CSAIGGVSTGELFF	TGCAGCGCCATAGGGGGGGTTAGCACCGGGGAGCTGTTTTTT
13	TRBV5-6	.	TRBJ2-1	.	CASSLSLGPRRFF	TGTGCCAGCAGCTTGAGTTTGGGCCCCAGGCGGTTCTTC
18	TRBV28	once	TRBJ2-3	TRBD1	CASSSTGATEWGTDTQYF	TGTGCCAGCAGTTCGACAGGGGCCACGGAGTGGGGCACAGATACGCAGTATTTT
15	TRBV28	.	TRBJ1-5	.	CASSYYLYSNQPQHF	TGTGCCAGCAGCTATTATCTTTATAGCAATCAGCCCCAGCATTTT
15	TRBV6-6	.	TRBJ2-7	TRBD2	CASSYRGLVAYEQYF	TGTGCCAGCAGTTACAGGGGACTAGTGGCCTACGAGCAGTACTTC
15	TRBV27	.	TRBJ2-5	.	CASSRAPDGEETQYF	TGTGCCAGCAGTCGGGCCCCGGACGGGGAGGAGACCCAGTACTTC
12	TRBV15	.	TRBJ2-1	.	CATSRDKNEQFF	TGTGCCACCAGCAGAGATAAAAATGAGCAGTTCTTC
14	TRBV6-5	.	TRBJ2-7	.	CASSFFSGSYEQYF	TGTGCCAGCAGTTTCTTCTCGGGATCCTACGAGCAGTACTTC
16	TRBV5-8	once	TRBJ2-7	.	CASSLVSGTLSYEQYF	TGTGCCAGCAGCTTGGTTTCAGGAACACTCTCCTACGAGCAGTACTTC